Listed below are T cell receptor beta chains from one sample, sequenced in a study of shared clonotypes between healthy human individuals. TCRdb keeps only in-frame clones here, not all; method: immunoSEQ multiplex PCR. Found here are around 1.1 million clones, 60% to 80% of them singletons; the top ten hold 0.7% to 0.95%. Sequenced sample: memory CD4+ T cells from PBMCs. These receptors were taken from a man between 18 and 35 years old in good health. Some clones in this sample may be carry-over from other donors' samples. CDR3s include the opening cysteine and the closing phenylalanine or tryptophan. D genes are given only for firm matches. Where a row states a size, it is once, few, many or the class of an expanded clone; other rows omit it.

TGTGCCTGGAGTGCAGGGAACAATCAGCCCCAGCATTTT	CAWSAGNNQPQHF	-	TRBV30	TRBJ1-5	-
TGCGCCAGCAGCCGCCGGGACTCCCCCGGTAACACTGAAGCTTTCTTT	CASSRRDSPGNTEAFF	-	TRBV4-1	TRBJ1-1	-
TGTGCCAGCAGCACCGACAGGTGGGGCAATCAGCCCCAGCATTTT	CASSTDRWGNQPQHF	-	TRBV11-2	TRBJ1-5	-
TGCGCCAGCAGCTTCGACGGCGGTAACACTGAAGCTTTCTTT	CASSFDGGNTEAFF	few	TRBV5-1	TRBJ1-1	-
TGTGCCAGTAGTTATCGGACGTGGGGCAATCAGCCCCAGCATTTT	CASSYRTWGNQPQHF	-	TRBV19	TRBJ1-5	-
TGTGCCAGCAGCTTAGGGCAGGGATTGGAGACCCAGTACTTC	CASSLGQGLETQYF	-	TRBV7-2	TRBJ2-5	-
TGTGCCAGCACGCTACGAATGACAGGTTCACCCCTCCACTTT	CASTLRMTGSPLHF	-	TRBV5-6	TRBJ1-6	-
TGTGCCAGCAGTGAAGGCTGGGTTTTGAGTAAGCCCCAGCATTTT	CASSEGWVLSKPQHF	few	TRBV6-1	TRBJ1-5	-
TGTGCCAGCAGCTTAGTTGGCCTAGCGGGCCGCTACAATGAGCAGTTCTTC	CASSLVGLAGRYNEQFF	few	TRBV7-8	TRBJ2-1	TRBD2
TGCGCCAGCAGCAACCGGGACAGATTCCTTATGAACACTGAAGCTTTCTTT	CASSNRDRFLMNTEAFF	-	TRBV5-1	TRBJ1-1	TRBD1
TGCGCCAGCAGCCAACCCAGGGGGCGCGGGACGAACACTGAAGCTTTCTTT	CASSQPRGRGTNTEAFF	few	TRBV4-1	TRBJ1-1	TRBD1
TGCGCCAGCAGCTTACAGGGCCCCACTGCTGGAAACACCATATATTTT	CASSLQGPTAGNTIYF	-	TRBV5-1	TRBJ1-3	-
TGTGCCAGCAGCTTACAGTCCGAATACACTGAAGCTTTCTTT	CASSLQSEYTEAFF	-	TRBV7-8	TRBJ1-1	-
TGTGCCAGCAGTCCTCCTACCGGGCTAGCGGGAGAGACCCAGTACTTC	CASSPPTGLAGETQYF	many	TRBV5-4	TRBJ2-5	TRBD2
TGCAGCGTTTTACAGGGGGTAGGTCAGCCCCAGCATTTT	CSVLQGVGQPQHF	few	TRBV29-1	TRBJ1-5	TRBD1
TGTGCCAGCAGTTCGACCGTCCCGGAGGGGTTTAACTATGGCTACACCTTC	CASSSTVPEGFNYGYTF	-	TRBV28	TRBJ1-2	-
TGTGCCAGCAGCTTTGACAGAGGGAGAGATGAGCAGTTCTTC	CASSFDRGRDEQFF	-	TRBV5-4	TRBJ2-1	-
TGTGCCAGCAGTGAAGTGGGTGGACTAGCGAGCTACGAGCAGTACTTC	CASSEVGGLASYEQYF	-	TRBV6-1	TRBJ2-7	TRBD2
TGTGCCAGCAGGAGGGACCGGGACAGCCAAGAGACCCAGTACTTC	CASRRDRDSQETQYF	once	TRBV6-5	TRBJ2-5	TRBD1
TGTGCCAGCTCGCCCATCGGCGGGGGGGGTACTGAAGCTTTCTTT	CASSPIGGGGTEAFF	once	TRBV18	TRBJ1-1	-
TGTGCCATCAATGGCGGTAACAATGAGCAGTTCTTC	CAINGGNNEQFF	once	TRBV10-3	TRBJ2-1	-
TGTGCCAGCAGTGAAACGTTGTCGGCGCAGCCCCAGCATTTT	CASSETLSAQPQHF	few	TRBV2	TRBJ1-5	-
TGTGCCAGCAGCTTCGGGGTCTCTGGGGCCAACGTCCTGACTTTC	CASSFGVSGANVLTF	-	TRBV5-6	TRBJ2-6	-
TGTGCCAGCAGTTTACTAGGGACGGCTACTACTATCTCTGGAAACACCATATATTTT	CASSLLGTATTISGNTIYF	-	TRBV28	TRBJ1-3	-
TGTGCCAGCCTCCAGCAGATTAACACTGAAGCTTTCTTT	CASLQQINTEAFF	few	TRBV7-9	TRBJ1-1	-
TGTGCCAGCCCTACAGGGTACCTTAACTATGGCTACACCTTC	CASPTGYLNYGYTF	many	TRBV27	TRBJ1-2	-
TGTGCCAGCAGTTTGGGCAGGGGGACAGGAATTTATGGCTACACCTTC	CASSLGRGTGIYGYTF	-	TRBV28	TRBJ1-2	TRBD1
TGTGCCAGCAGCAAAGCTTTAGCCTCCTACGAGCAGTACTTC	CASSKALASYEQYF	few	TRBV21-1	TRBJ2-7	-
TGTGCCAGCAGTTTGACTAGCGGGGCCACGGGGACCCAGTACTTC	CASSLTSGATGTQYF	-	TRBV7-9	TRBJ2-5	TRBD2
TGTGCCAGCAGTGTACCGCCCGGGTCTGCAACTAATGAAAAACTGTTTTTT	CASSVPPGSATNEKLFF	-	TRBV6-1	TRBJ1-4	-
TGTGCCAGCAGCGTGGCGGGAGAGGACTACAATGAGCAGTTCTTC	CASSVAGEDYNEQFF	few	TRBV9	TRBJ2-1	TRBD2
TGTGCCTGGGGCAGGCATGGCTACACCTTC	CAWGRHGYTF	few	TRBV30	TRBJ1-2	-
TGCGCCAGCAGCTTGGGGTTAGAAGCCACTAGCACAGATACGCAGTATTTT	CASSLGLEATSTDTQYF	-	TRBV5-1	TRBJ2-3	-
TGTGCCAGCACCAAACAGGGGCCGACGAGCACAGATACGCAGTATTTT	CASTKQGPTSTDTQYF	-	TRBV7-9	TRBJ2-3	TRBD1
TGTGCCAGCAGTTATCTTGCGGGAGGGATCTACGAGCAGTACTTC	CASSYLAGGIYEQYF	-	TRBV6-5	TRBJ2-7	TRBD2
TGTGCCAGCTTAGCGGAGGCCCTGTACAATGAGCAGTTCTTC	CASLAEALYNEQFF	-	TRBV6-1	TRBJ2-1	-
TGTGCCAGCAGCCCTAACTATGGCTACACCTTC	CASSPNYGYTF	-	TRBV28	TRBJ1-2	-
TGCAGCGGAACCGGGACAGGGGGAAGTTGGGAAGCTTTCTTT	CSGTGTGGSWEAFF	few	TRBV29-1	TRBJ1-1	TRBD1
TGTGCCAGCAGTTACTCTACGGGGCTGAACACTGAAGCTTTCTTT	CASSYSTGLNTEAFF	-	TRBV6-6	TRBJ1-1	-
TGTGCCAGCAGCTTGACAGACGCAACCTACGAGCAGTACTTC	CASSLTDATYEQYF	-	TRBV5-8	TRBJ2-7	-
TGTGCCAGCAGTTTGGGACTAGCGGGACATCAATCCTACTTC	CASSLGLAGHQSYF	-	TRBV2	TRBJ2-7	TRBD2
TGTGCCAGCAGCTCATCCGACAGGGGAACCTACGAGCAGTACTTC	CASSSSDRGTYEQYF	few	TRBV5-5	TRBJ2-7	TRBD1
TGCGCCAGCAGCCAACAGGCTACTAGCGGGAGGACCAATGAGCAGTTCTTC	CASSQQATSGRTNEQFF	-	TRBV5-1	TRBJ2-1	TRBD2
TGTGCCATCAGTTTACAGCTTAATGAAAAACTGTTTTTT	CAISLQLNEKLFF	-	TRBV10-3	TRBJ1-4	-
TGTGCCAGCAGTCCGGGACAGGGGTTACGAAACACCATATATTTT	CASSPGQGLRNTIYF	-	TRBV6-5	TRBJ1-3	TRBD1
TGTGCCAGTAGCCCCGCGGGACCTTCCTCGGCCCCTGGAAACACCATATATTTT	CASSPAGPSSAPGNTIYF	-	TRBV19	TRBJ1-3	-
TGTGCCAGCTCACCCGGACAGTACCAGAACTATGGCTACACCTTC	CASSPGQYQNYGYTF	-	TRBV18	TRBJ1-2	-
TGTGCCAGCAGTGAGCCCCGTCCGGGTTGGGGCACAGATACGCAGTATTTT	CASSEPRPGWGTDTQYF	-	TRBV2	TRBJ2-3	-
TGTGCCAGCAGCAGATCCAGCGGGAATCCGGTCCAGTACTTC	CASSRSSGNPVQYF	-	TRBV6-5	TRBJ2-5	TRBD2
TGTGCCCTCGGCGGGACTACCTCCTACGAGCAGTACTTC	CALGGTTSYEQYF	-	TRBV10-3	TRBJ2-7	TRBD2
TGTGCCAGCAGCTCCCAACGAGAGGGCGAAAAACTGTTTTTT	CASSSQREGEKLFF	-	TRBV7-9	TRBJ1-4	-
TGCAGCGTTGCCAGGACGGGGGCCGATACAGATACGCAGTATTTT	CSVARTGADTDTQYF	-	TRBV29-1	TRBJ2-3	-
TGCGCCAGCAGCACCGCTAGCGGGAGCCGCACAGATACGCAGTATTTT	CASSTASGSRTDTQYF	few	TRBV5-1	TRBJ2-3	TRBD2
TGCGCCAGCAGCCCCTGGAGTAGCGGGAGCTCCTACAATGAGCAGTTCTTC	CASSPWSSGSSYNEQFF	-	TRBV5-1	TRBJ2-1	TRBD2
TGTGCCACCAGCAGAGGTGGGGGAGTACGCGAGCAGTTCTTC	CATSRGGGVREQFF	-	TRBV15	TRBJ2-1	-
TGTGCCAGCAGTTACCGGATCTACGAGCAGTACTTC	CASSYRIYEQYF	-	TRBV6-6	TRBJ2-7	-
TGTGCCAGCAGTGGACAGGGGGCGAGGGCTAGCGGGAGATACGAGCAGTACTTC	CASSGQGARASGRYEQYF	few	TRBV28	TRBJ2-7	-
TGTGCCAGCAGTGATTCCGGGGTTCCCTACGAGCAGTACTTC	CASSDSGVPYEQYF	-	TRBV2	TRBJ2-7	-
TGTGCCAGCAGCTTGGGTTTGCACTCCGAGCAGTACTTC	CASSLGLHSEQYF	-	TRBV7-9	TRBJ2-7	-